These 4 T cell receptor beta chains originate from one sample sequenced in a study of blood T cell repertoires in COVID-19. Sequencing was performed with immunoSEQ multiplex PCR; in TCRdb, only in-frame clones are kept and a portion is missing. The sample includes 350,000 to 400,000 clones, approximately 89% seen only once; the top ten take less than 2%. Sequenced: PBMCs or T cells enriched from blood (not recorded which). Receptor source: a woman under 40 who had recovered from COVID-19.

The chain joins TRBV7-2 to TRBJ2-7; 10 nucleotides line up with TRBD2. Trimming took 3 bases from V and 3 from J; bases not matched to a gene: 5. There are 15 residues in the CDR3. Germline loops: CDR1 SGHTA, CDR2 FQGNSA. CDR3: CASSFKAGGSYEQYF. DNA for the CDR3: TGTGCCAGCAGCTTTAAAGCGGGGGGGAGCTACGAGCAGTACTTC.

V is TRBV7-2 and J is TRBJ1-3; D unresolved. V lost 2 bases to trimming and J lost 0 bases, with 11 bases between them. Germline CDR1 and CDR2: SGHTA and FQGNSA. CDR3 length equals 16 residues. CDR3 region: CASSLFLVNSGNTIYF. DNA of the CDR3: TGTGCCAGCAGCTTATTCTTAGTAAACTCTGGAAACACCATATATTTT. Full variable domain (outside the CDR3, taken from reference TRBV7-2 and TRBJ1-3): GAGVSQSPSNKVTEKGKDVELRCDPISGHTALYWYRQSLGQGLEFLIYFQGNSAPDKSGLPSDRFSAERTGGSVSTLTIQRTQQEDSAVYLCASSLFLVNSGNTIYFGEGSWLTVV.

This CDR3 reads CASSSGLGPDTQYF. CDR3 DNA sequence: TGTGCCAGTAGTTCCGGACTAGGTCCAGATACGCAGTATTTT. The gene calls are TRBV19 and TRBJ2-3; TRBD2 matches at 7 bases. J was trimmed by 4 bases and V by 5 bases; bases with no gene match: 6. The CDR3 has 14 amino acids. CDR1 and CDR2 from the germline V gene are LNHDA and SQIVND (reference sequence).

Only one count was recorded for this clone. The gene calls are TRBV28 and TRBJ1-1; D possibly corresponds to TRBD1 (5 bases). The V and J ends lost 6 bases and 6 bases respectively, with 11 bases between them. The CDR3 extends over 12 amino acids. The germline CDR1 and CDR2 sequences are MDHEN and SYDVKM. The CDR3: CASSPGGAEAFF. CDR3 DNA sequence: TGTGCCAGCAGCCCGGGGGGGGCTGAAGCTTTCTTT.